The 15 T cell receptor beta chains below all came from one sample that was sequenced in a study of blood T cell repertoires in COVID-19. The assay was immunoSEQ multiplex PCR, and TCRdb's table has in-frame clones only and misses some. The sample shows about 70,000 clones, more than 80% of them seen only once. The sample taken for sequencing was peripheral blood. All receptors come from a man at least 80 years old with acute or convalescent COVID-19.

This chain joins TRBV7-9 and TRBJ2-2; D might be TRBD1 (5 bases). V lost 3 bases and J 0 bases, leaving 8 bases between the germline ends. The CDR3 has 15 amino acids. CDR1 is SEHNR and CDR2 is FQNEAQ in the germline V gene (reference sequence). CDR3 in DNA: TGTGCCAGCAGCTTTGGGGCGACGAACACCGGGGAGCTGTTTTTT. Its translation is CASSFGATNTGELFF.

The rearrangement joins TRBV7-6 to TRBJ2-7; possible D gene TRBD2, 5 bases. The length of the CDR3 is 14 residues. The germline gives CDR1 SGHVS, CDR2 FNYEAQ. Trimming left V 5 bases short and J 0 bases short, with 11 bases between. The CDR3 loop is CASSLYGSSYEQYF. CDR3 nucleotide sequence: TGTGCCAGCAGCCTTTATGGGAGCTCCTACGAGCAGTACTTC.

The sample holds one count of this clone. V usage is TRBV7-9 and J usage is TRBJ2-7, with 9 bases aligning to TRBD1. V shed 5 bases and J 4 bases; nucleotides not matched to a gene: 9. In germline, CDR1 is SEHNR, CDR2 FQNEAQ (reference sequence). The CDR3 totals 15 residues. The CDR3 bases are TGTGCCAGCAGCCCGACCGGGACAGGGTGGTACGAGCAGTACTTC. Protein product: CASSPTGTGWYEQYF.

This CDR3 reads CASSPSTGPNYGYTF. CDR3 coding DNA: TGTGCCAGCAGTCCCTCGACAGGGCCAAACTATGGCTACACCTTC. The chain combines TRBV27 with TRBJ1-2, with TRBD1 matching 7 bases. Germline V gene sequence: CDR1 MNHEY, CDR2 SMNVEV (reference sequence). The J segment lost 2 bases and the V segment lost 5 bases, leaving 8 bases of the junction unmatched. The CDR3 covers 15 residues.

The count of this clone is one. J is TRBJ2-2 and V is TRBV5-1; 7 nucleotides agree with TRBD1. The CDR3 length is 15 residues. Germline loops: CDR1 SGHRS, CDR2 YFSETQ. J was trimmed by 6 bases and V by 0 bases; bases with no gene match: 5. Here the CDR3 reads CASSLGQGDAGELFF. The CDR3 coding sequence is TGCGCCAGCAGCTTGGGGCAGGGGGACGCCGGGGAGCTGTTTTTT. The variable domain in full, completed from reference TRBV5-1 and TRBJ2-2, reads KAGVTQTPRYLIKTRGQQVTLSCSPISGHRSVSWYQQTPGQGLQFLFEYFSETQRNKGNFPGRFSGRQFSNSRSEMNVSTLELGDSALYLCASSLGQGDAGELFFGEGSRLTVL.

V gene TRBV19 combines with J gene TRBJ2-5; 7 bases align to TRBD1. This CDR3 has 14 residues. From germline, CDR1 is LNHDA and CDR2 SQIVND (reference sequence). With V trimmed by 8 bases and J by 5 bases, 11 bases remained unmatched. The CDR3: CASSQGRQRETQYF. The CDR3 region has the DNA TGTGCCAGTTCACAGGGGCGCCAGAGGGAGACCCAGTACTTC.

The chain links TRBV6-2 or TRBV6-3 to TRBJ2-1; 10 nucleotides match TRBD1. J lost 6 bases, V lost 3 bases, and 5 bases had no gene match. The V gene's germline CDR1 is MNHEY and CDR2 SVGEGT. The CDR3 spans 15 residues. The CDR3 here is CASSYRDRGRNEQFF. As DNA, the CDR3 is TGTGCCAGCAGTTATAGGGACAGGGGACGCAATGAGCAGTTCTTC.

This chain joins TRBV19 and TRBJ1-3; D is unclear. Germline CDR1 reads LNHDA; CDR2 reads SQIVND (reference sequence). This CDR3 region has 15 residues. Trimming left V 7 bases short and J 1 base short, with 14 bases between. The CDR3 DNA is TGTGCCAGTAATCGGGATCTCGGGTCTGGAAACACCATATATTTT. This codes for CASNRDLGSGNTIYF.

This clone was seen once. This chain links TRBV6-6 with TRBJ1-5, with unresolved D. This CDR3 has 15 amino acids. V dropped 8 bases and J dropped 1 base, with 15 bases sitting between them. Germline CDR1 MNHNY, CDR2 SVGAGI (reference sequence). This CDR3 reads CASARAAQSNQPQHF. The CDR3 DNA reads TGTGCCAGCGCGCGGGCGGCACAGAGCAATCAGCCCCAGCATTTT.

V is TRBV5-8 and J is TRBJ2-7; D is possibly TRBD2 (6 bases). Between the trimmed V and J ends, which lost 5 bases and 2 bases, there was a span of 11 bases. The germline gives CDR1 SGHTS, CDR2 YDEGEE. The length of the CDR3 is 13 residues. The CDR3 sequence: CASRNGGAYEQYF. The CDR3 DNA follows: TGTGCCAGCAGGAACGGCGGGGCCTACGAGCAGTACTTC.

The chain links TRBV6-5 to TRBJ1-1; D not resolved. Germline CDR1 and CDR2: MNHEY and SVGAGI. Trimming took off 0 bases at V and 7 bases at J, with 12 bases between the two ends. This CDR3 spans 14 amino acids. The CDR3 protein is CASSYSGVKGEAFF. Written as DNA, the CDR3 is TGTGCCAGCAGTTACTCCGGGGTTAAGGGTGAAGCTTTCTTT.

The gene calls are TRBV3-1 (or the pseudogene TRBV3-2) and TRBJ1-1; 8 bases are shared with TRBD1. The J segment lost 4 bases and the V segment lost 4 bases, leaving 11 bases of the junction unmatched. The CDR3 consists of 16 residues. The germline CDR1 and CDR2 sequences are LGHDT and YNNKEL (reference sequence). Written as DNA, the CDR3 is TGTGCCAGCAGCCCCCCCGGGACAGGCTTATCCACTGAAGCTTTCTTT. It specifies CASSPPGTGLSTEAFF.

J is TRBJ2-5 and V is TRBV9; TRBD1 agrees at 11 bases. This CDR3 spans 16 amino acids. V dropped 4 bases and J dropped 0; count of bases not matched to a gene: 5. Germline loops: CDR1 SGDLS, CDR2 YYNGEE. CDR3: CASSRTGGGYQETQYF. The DNA for the CDR3 is TGTGCCAGCAGCCGGACAGGGGGCGGGTACCAAGAGACCCAGTACTTC.

This clone showed up just a few times. The CDR3: CASSRQGVSQPQHF. The CDR3 DNA sequence: TGTGCCAGCAGCCGTCAGGGGGTGAGCCAGCCCCAGCATTTT. The V and J genes are TRBV7-8 and TRBJ1-5, with 7 bases aligning to TRBD1. CDR1 is SGHVS, CDR2 FQNEAQ, per germline. The length of the CDR3 is 14 residues. J was trimmed by 7 bases and V by 5 bases; bases with no gene match: 8.

A few counts support this clone. The J gene is TRBJ2-7, the V gene TRBV28; 8 nucleotides agree with TRBD1. The CDR3 contains 15 residues. CDR1 is MDHEN and CDR2 is SYDVKM in the germline V gene. Losses at the gene ends were 5 bases for V and 1 base for J; bases not matched to a gene: 7. CDR3: CASSIGQGPSYEQYF. The CDR3 nucleotides read TGTGCCAGCAGTATAGGACAGGGTCCATCCTACGAGCAGTACTTC. The full variable domain, in which reference TRBV28 and TRBJ2-7 provide the parts outside the CDR3, is DVKVTQSSRYLVKRTGEKVFLECVQDMDHENMFWYRQDPGLGLRLIYFSYDVKMKEKGDIPEGYSVSREKKERFSLILESASTNQTSMYLCASSIGQGPSYEQYFGPGTRLTVT.